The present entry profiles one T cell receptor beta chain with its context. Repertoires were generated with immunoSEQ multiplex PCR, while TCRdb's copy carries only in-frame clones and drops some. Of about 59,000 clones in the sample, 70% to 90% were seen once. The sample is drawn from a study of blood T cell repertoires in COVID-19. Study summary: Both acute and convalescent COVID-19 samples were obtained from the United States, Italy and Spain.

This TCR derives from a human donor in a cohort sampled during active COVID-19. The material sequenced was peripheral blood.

CDR3 nucleotides: TGTGCCAGTAGTATCTCAGGCAGGGGGCGAATCCCCTCCTACAATGAGCAGTTCTTC. Translation gives CASSISGRGRIPSYNEQFF. The chain carries TRBV19 and TRBJ2-1, with 8 bases lining up with TRBD1. CDR3 length: 19 residues. The ends lost 3 bases at V and 0 bases at J; junction bases unmatched: 13. In germline, CDR1 is LNHDA, CDR2 SQIVND (reference sequence).